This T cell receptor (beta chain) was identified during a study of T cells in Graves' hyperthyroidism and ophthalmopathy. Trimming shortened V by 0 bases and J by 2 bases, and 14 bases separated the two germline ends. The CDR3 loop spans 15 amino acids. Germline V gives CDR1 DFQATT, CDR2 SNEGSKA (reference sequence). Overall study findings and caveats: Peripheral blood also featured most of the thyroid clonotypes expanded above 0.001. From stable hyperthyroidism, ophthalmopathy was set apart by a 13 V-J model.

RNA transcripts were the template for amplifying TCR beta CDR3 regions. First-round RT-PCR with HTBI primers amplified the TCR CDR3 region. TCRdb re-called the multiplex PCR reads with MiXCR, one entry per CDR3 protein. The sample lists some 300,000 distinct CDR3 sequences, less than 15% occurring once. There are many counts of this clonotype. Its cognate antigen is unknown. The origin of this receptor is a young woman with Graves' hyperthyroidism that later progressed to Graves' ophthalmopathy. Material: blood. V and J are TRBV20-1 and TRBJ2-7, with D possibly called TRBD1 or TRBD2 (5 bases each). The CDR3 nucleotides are TGCAGTGCTAGAGAACTGGGACGGATCACCTACGAGCAGTACTTC. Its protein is CSARELGRITYEQYF.